This section outlines one T cell receptor (beta chain) sequence together with its context. This clone has only a few counts. The target of this receptor is not known. The input lacks base qualities; no much larger clone sits a single base away. The CDR3 runs 14 amino acids, cysteine and phenylalanine included. Only the CDR3 portion is preserved as DNA: 42 bases, with reading frame beginning at the first base. V and J are truncated by 3 bases and 4 bases respectively, leaving an intervening sequence of 12 bases. The germline V gene sets CDR1 to MDHEN and CDR2 to SYDVKM. The cohort consisted of approximately 690 healthy bone marrow donors. Cohort members were all nominally healthy when sampled, although unrecorded immune exposures were likely present. The donor was CMV seropositive and belonged to the group of 250 to 300 seropositive cohort members. A peripheral blood sample was provided by each donor, and peripheral blood mononuclear cells were used for TCR beta sequencing. The Qiagen DNeasy Blood Extraction Kit was used to extract genomic DNA from the blood cell samples.

Receptor libraries were prepared by the immunoSEQ multiplex PCR assay. For the multiplex PCR, a mixture combining 60 forward primers for TCR Vbeta segments and 13 reverse primers for TCR Jbeta segments was used. The CDR3 region of rearranged TCR beta genes was amplified from genomic DNA by a multiplex PCR assay. The Illumina HiSeq System was used to sequence the amplified TCR beta libraries as 87-base-pair reads. On the study's bioinformatics: Across the 600 to 700 repertoires, a later analysis counted 60 million to 90 million unique TCR beta chains, 9 million to 14 million of which were shared by at least two donors. Raw reads were error-corrected and collapsed into unique sequences by a nearest-neighbor algorithm in which closely related sequences were merged to remove PCR and sequencing errors. V, D and J gene segments were assigned by aligning CDR3 sequences to IMGT reference sequences. Each retained sequence needed at least a six-nucleotide match to both a V gene segment and a J gene segment. A rearrangement was called productive if the CDR3 had no stop codons and remained in frame with V and J, and every other rearrangement was called non-productive. Following IMGT convention, CDR3 was defined as the stretch from the second conserved V-encoded cysteine up to the conserved J-encoded phenylalanine. The earlier analysis of some 540 of the donors excluded any sequence lacking an unambiguous match to a single V gene segment. An earlier analysis of 500 to 700 of the donors classified V segments as functional when productive rearrangements were above 56.7% and as segregating when the standard deviation between donors was above 5%. A statistical classification framework was developed to diagnose cytomegalovirus status using the catalog of TCR beta chain sequences. A later analysis assigned V and J genes by comparing TCR nucleotide sequences with IMGT/GENE-DB human TR gene sequences. The TCRdist pipeline was used in a later analysis to assign CDR3 sequences and most-parsimonious VDJ recombination scenarios. A later analysis defined each TCR beta chain by its CDR3 amino acid sequence plus V-gene family, and excluded reads lacking a unique V-gene family. As a way to deal with suspected cross-contamination and a sequencing artifact, a later analysis dropped roughly 600 nucleotide sequences that were highly shared and had low generation probability. In a later analysis, a clonal expansion index was calculated for each public chain from normalized within-repertoire ranks of inferred template counts. In a later analysis, generation probabilities were computed using a VDJ recombination model fitted to out-of-frame rearrangements, and the results were checked against IGoR. In a later analysis, TCR-TCR, TCR-HLA and TCR-CMV co-occurrence was scored with hypergeometric tests, and a repertoire-size bias correction was applied to TCR pairs. In a later analysis, false discovery rates were estimated by permuting HLA or CMV assignments 20 times. In a later analysis, co-occurring TCRs were grouped using DBSCAN, with TCRdist sequence similarity added in when clustering inside HLA-allele-positive subsets. Repertoires with fewer than 30,000 or more than 120,000 public chains, plus five repertoires with anomalous nucleotide sharing, were excluded from co-occurrence clustering. TCRdb took this table from immuneACCESS and kept in-frame rearrangements with V and J called. Such tables lack part of the clones; where checked against another copy, unresolved V genes explain under half of the gap, and the rest is unexplained. V, J and clone size are those of that table, while D and trimming were read from the DNA. Here the sample has some 93,000 clones; around 10% occur a single time. The top ten hold about 4.7% of the sample.

The data originate from a study of cytomegalovirus exposure and HLA in healthy donors (dated by TCRdb to the late 2010s). Some background on the complete study: An earlier analysis of some 600 of the donors reported under 300 Gb of sequence data and around 100 million unique TCR beta sequences obtained from roughly 170 million T cells. Both class I and class II loci were covered by HLA typing, at four-digit resolution. In a later genetic analysis, genome-wide SNP genotypes for about three fifths of the roughly 670 donors were used, and that subset was treated as a discovery cohort. Of the approximately 400 genotyped donors, approximately 82% fell in the genetic ancestry cluster associated with self-reported Caucasian donors. Roughly 300 gigabases of sequencing data and around 87 million unique TCR sequences were included in an early release covering 550 to 650 HLA-typed donors. Along with the roughly 710-subject first cohort, a separate validation cohort of approximately 110 different subjects was used. A later analysis re-analyzed previously published TCR beta repertoires from 500 to 700 donors and added high-resolution HLA genotyping to study TCR occurrence patterns. To decide whether each TCR beta V gene segment behaved as functional or pseudogenic, an earlier analysis of approximately 600 of the donors relied on high-throughput TCR beta sequencing. The study profiled the T cell repertoires of more than 500 subjects by immunosequencing and related them to cytomegalovirus serostatus. Rather than drawing on any new phenotypic data, the later analysis identified candidate immune exposures from TCR beta sequences and the way those sequences occurred across donors. The number of donors typed differed by locus, with about 629-630 for A, B, C, DRB1 and DQB1, about 500 for DQA1, 606 for DPA1, and approximately 470 for DPB1. All discovery cohort repertoires had been generated using a single sequencing platform. About 5 DR-DQ haplotypes were handled as single units for association and clustering, since linkage in the cohort was strong. The study aimed to test whether cataloging public T cell receptors could reveal signatures of past pathogen exposure. To predict cytomegalovirus infection status, the study brought together high-throughput TCR immunosequencing, statistical association of individual TCRs with disease status, and machine learning. Among some 410 genotyped donors of the cohort, an average of approximately 240,000 unique TCR beta nucleotide sequences was sequenced per donor, of which about 18% were non-productive. Alongside the repertoire data, information on donor age, sex, ethnicity and CMV serostatus was compiled.

Beyond this particular receptor, the publication reports: Correlated functional status among segregating V segments might reflect linkage disequilibrium, but an unknown experimental factor could not be ruled out. Assigning TCR associations to individual alleles was difficult when HLA alleles, especially DR and DQ, strongly co-occurred. The study listed 150 to 200 TCR beta chains as associated with cytomegalovirus. Because some donors lacked HLA typing at each locus, the association tests relied only on the typed subset. V-gene and J-gene trimming of TCR beta chains was associated with a missense DCLRE1C variant in a later genetic analysis, and the association was replicated in an independent cohort. A further reported finding was that TCR beta sequences accurately predicted the HLA-A and HLA-B alleles for most subjects in the first cohort. The classifier was reported to diagnose cytomegalovirus status with high specificity and sensitivity in both the original cohort and the validation cohort. According to a later analysis, most CMV-associated TCR beta chains appeared to be HLA-restricted, and the HLA associations seemed to be driven largely by CMV exposure. While some public TCRs were present in many individuals, most TCR sequences turned up only very rarely across donors. Three of the identified cytomegalovirus-associated TCR beta chains were confirmed in vitro to be specific for cytomegalovirus antigens. In this cohort, only TCR beta chains were sequenced, and detectable features were limited by the absence of alpha or paired-chain data. In an earlier analysis of 500 to 650 of the donors, most TCR beta V segments appeared in productive rearrangements about 90% or about 30% of the time, broadly matching IMGT annotations. A later analysis found that TCR association rates varied across HLA loci, with DRB1 alleles showing the most associated TCRs and HLA-C alleles the fewest. Some IMGT-functional V segments, including TRBV6-2 and TRBV6-3, could not be distinguished by the 87-base-pair reads and were therefore excluded. In a later analysis, several top co-occurrence clusters were reported to appear linked to parvovirus B19, influenza, CMV and Epstein-Barr virus. Presence/absence analyses assumed roughly uniform sequencing depth across donors, an assumption that may not hold. A later genetic analysis reported fewer N-insertions in productive TCRs among donors in an Asian-associated ancestry cluster than the approximately 670-donor mean. A later analysis found that HLA-associated TCR beta chains were more clonally expanded and had lower generation probabilities than equally common non-associated chains. A cluster of highly shared sequence variants was judged likely to be a technical artifact of the sequencing pipeline. Specific HLA alleles were associated with 18,000 or so TCR beta sequences at a false discovery rate of 0.05 in a later analysis. According to the authors, the approach could potentially be generalized to other disease states and immunological phenotypes. Immune exposure information for the cohort was limited to CMV serostatus. Because counts were too low, more than 15 rarely observed V segments, including chromosome 9 orphons, were excluded from the earlier analysis of around 640 of the donors.

The TCR sequence derives from a man aged 50-59 years in good health and CMV-seropositive. The specimen sequenced was PBMCs. The chain employs TRBV28 and TRBJ2-5; D gene: possibly TRBD2, on 6 matching bases. This receptor carries the CDR3 CASSFGRRGETQYF. The DNA sequence is TGTGCCAGCAGTTTCGGTCGGCGGGGAGAGACCCAGTACTTC.